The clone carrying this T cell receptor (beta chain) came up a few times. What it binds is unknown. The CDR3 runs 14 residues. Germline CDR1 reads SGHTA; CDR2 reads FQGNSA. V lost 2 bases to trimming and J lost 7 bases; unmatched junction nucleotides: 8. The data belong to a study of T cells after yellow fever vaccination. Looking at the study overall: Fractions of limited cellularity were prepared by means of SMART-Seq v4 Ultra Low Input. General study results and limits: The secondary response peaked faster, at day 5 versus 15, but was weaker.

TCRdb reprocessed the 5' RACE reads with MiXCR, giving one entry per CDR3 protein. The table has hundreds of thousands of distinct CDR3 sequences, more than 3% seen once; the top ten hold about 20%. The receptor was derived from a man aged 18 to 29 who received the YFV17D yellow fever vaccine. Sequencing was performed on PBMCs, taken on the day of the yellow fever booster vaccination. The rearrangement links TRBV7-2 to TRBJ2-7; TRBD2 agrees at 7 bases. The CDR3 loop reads CASSLRRGGGEQYV. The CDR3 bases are TGTGCCAGCAGCTTAAGACGCGGGGGAGGTGAGCAGTACGTC.